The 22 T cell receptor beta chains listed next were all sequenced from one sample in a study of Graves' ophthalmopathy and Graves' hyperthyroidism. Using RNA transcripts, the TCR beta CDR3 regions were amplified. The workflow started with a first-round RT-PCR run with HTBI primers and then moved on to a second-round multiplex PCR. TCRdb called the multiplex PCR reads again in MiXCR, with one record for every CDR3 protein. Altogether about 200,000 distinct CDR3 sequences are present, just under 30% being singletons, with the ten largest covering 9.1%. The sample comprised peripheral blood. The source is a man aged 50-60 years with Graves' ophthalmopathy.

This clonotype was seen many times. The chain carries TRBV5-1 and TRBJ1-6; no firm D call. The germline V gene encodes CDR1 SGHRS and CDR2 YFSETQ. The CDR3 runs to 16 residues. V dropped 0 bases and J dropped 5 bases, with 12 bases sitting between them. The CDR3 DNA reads TGCGCCAGCAGCTTGGACCGGACCGAAAATAATTCACCCCTCCACTTT. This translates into CASSLDRTENNSPLHF.

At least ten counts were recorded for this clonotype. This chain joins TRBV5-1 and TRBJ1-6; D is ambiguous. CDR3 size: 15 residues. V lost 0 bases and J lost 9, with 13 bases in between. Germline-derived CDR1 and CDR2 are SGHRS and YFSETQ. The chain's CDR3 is CASSLESAVSSPLHF. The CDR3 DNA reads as TGCGCCAGCAGCTTGGAGTCGGCAGTATCTTCACCCCTCCACTTT.

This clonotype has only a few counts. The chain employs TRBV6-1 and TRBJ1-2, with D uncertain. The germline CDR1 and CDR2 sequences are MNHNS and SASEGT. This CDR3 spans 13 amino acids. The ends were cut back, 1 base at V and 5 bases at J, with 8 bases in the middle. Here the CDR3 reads CASSEEHAYGYTF. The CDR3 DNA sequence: TGTGCCAGCAGTGAAGAACACGCATATGGCTACACCTTC.

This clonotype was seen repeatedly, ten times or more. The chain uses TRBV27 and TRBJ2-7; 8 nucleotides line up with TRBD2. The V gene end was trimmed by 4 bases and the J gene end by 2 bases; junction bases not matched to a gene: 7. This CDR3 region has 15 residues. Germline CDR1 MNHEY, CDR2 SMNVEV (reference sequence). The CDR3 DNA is TGTGCCAGCAGTTCTCTTAGCGGGGCCACCTACGAGCAGTACTTC. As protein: CASSSLSGATYEQYF.

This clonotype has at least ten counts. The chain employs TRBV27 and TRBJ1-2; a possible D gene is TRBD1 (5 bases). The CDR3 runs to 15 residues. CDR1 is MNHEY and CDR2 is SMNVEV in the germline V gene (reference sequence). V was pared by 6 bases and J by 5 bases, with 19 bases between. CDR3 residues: CASRAQRGERYGYTF. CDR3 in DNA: TGTGCCAGCAGGGCCCAGAGGGGAGAGAGATATGGCTACACCTTC.

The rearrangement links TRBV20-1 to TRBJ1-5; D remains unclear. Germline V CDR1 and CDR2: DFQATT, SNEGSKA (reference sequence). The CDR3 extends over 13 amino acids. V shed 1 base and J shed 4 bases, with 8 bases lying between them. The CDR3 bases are TGCAGTGCTAGAGGCAGCCCAAATCAGCCCCAGCATTTT. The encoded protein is CSARGSPNQPQHF.

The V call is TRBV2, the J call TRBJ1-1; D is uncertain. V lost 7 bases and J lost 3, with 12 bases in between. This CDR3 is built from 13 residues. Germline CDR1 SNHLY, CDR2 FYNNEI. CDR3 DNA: TGTGCCAGCACAGACGAACGGTACACTGAAGCTTTCTTT. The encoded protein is CASTDERYTEAFF.

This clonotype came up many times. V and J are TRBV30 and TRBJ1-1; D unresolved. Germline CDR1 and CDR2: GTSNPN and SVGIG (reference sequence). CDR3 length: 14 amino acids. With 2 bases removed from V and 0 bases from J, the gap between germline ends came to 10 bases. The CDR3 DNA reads TGTGCCTGGAGTTCCGGGCAGCTGAACACTGAAGCTTTCTTT. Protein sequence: CAWSSGQLNTEAFF.

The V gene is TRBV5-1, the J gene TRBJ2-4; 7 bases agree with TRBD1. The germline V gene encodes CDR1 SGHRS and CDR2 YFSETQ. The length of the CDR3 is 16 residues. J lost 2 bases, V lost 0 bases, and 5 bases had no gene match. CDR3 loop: CASSLVPQGPKNIQYF. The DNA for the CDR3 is TGCGCCAGCAGCTTGGTCCCACAGGGGCCCAAAAACATTCAGTACTTC.

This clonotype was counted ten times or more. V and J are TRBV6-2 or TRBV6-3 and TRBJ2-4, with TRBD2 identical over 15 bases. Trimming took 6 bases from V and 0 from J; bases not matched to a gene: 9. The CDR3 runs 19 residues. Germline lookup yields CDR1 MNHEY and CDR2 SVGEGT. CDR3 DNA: TGTGCCAGCAGCAGCGGGACTAGCGGGAGGTTCCTAGCCAAAAACATTCAGTACTTC. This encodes CASSSGTSGRFLAKNIQYF.

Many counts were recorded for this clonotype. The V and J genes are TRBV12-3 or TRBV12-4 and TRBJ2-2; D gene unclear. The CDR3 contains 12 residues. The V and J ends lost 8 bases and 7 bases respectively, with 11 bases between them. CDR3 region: CASETPGGELFF. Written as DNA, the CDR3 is TGTGCCAGCGAAACCCCTGGCGGGGAGCTGTTTTTT.

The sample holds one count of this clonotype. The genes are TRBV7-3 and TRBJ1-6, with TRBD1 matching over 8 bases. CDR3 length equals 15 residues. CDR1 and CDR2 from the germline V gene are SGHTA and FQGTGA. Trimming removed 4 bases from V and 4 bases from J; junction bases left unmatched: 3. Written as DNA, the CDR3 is TGTGCCAGCAGCTCGCAGGGGGCGTATAATTCACCCCTCCACTTT. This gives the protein CASSSQGAYNSPLHF. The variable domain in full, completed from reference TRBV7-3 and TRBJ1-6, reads GAGVSQTPSNKVTEKGKYVELRCDPISGHTALYWYRQSLGQGPEFLIYFQGTGAADDSGLPNDRFFAVRPEGSVSTLKIQRTERGDSAVYLCASSSQGAYNSPLHFGNGTRLTVT.

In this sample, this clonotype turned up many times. CDR3 bases: TGTGCTAGTGGTTTCGGGGGCGCAGGCTACGAGCAGTACTTC. Translated: CASGFGGAGYEQYF. The chain employs TRBV12-5 and TRBJ2-7, with D tentatively TRBD1 or TRBD2 (6 bases each). This CDR3 has 14 amino acids. Germline-derived CDR1 and CDR2 are LGHNT and FRNRAP. The V and J ends lost 3 bases and 3 bases respectively, with 12 bases between them.

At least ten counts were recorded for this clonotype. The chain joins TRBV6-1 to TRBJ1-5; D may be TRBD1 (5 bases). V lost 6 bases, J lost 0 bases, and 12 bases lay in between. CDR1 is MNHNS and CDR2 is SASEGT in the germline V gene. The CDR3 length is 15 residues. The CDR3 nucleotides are TGTGCCAGCAGCCGGGACGGAAATAGCAATCAGCCCCAGCATTTT. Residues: CASSRDGNSNQPQHF.

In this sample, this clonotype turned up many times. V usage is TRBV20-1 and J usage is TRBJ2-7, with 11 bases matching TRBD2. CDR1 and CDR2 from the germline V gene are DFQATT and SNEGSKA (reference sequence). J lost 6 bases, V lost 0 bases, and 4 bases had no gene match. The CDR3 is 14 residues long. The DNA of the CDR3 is TGCAGTGCTAGAGAGCCCGGACTAGCGGGCGAGCAGTACTTC. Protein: CSAREPGLAGEQYF.

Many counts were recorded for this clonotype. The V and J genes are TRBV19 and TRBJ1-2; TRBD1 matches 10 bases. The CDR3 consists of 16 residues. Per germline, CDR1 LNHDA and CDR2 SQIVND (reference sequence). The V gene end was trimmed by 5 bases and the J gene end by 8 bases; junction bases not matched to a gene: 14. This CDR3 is CASSLQPDRGPAGYTF. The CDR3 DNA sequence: TGTGCCAGTAGTCTCCAACCCGACAGGGGGCCGGCCGGCTACACCTTC.

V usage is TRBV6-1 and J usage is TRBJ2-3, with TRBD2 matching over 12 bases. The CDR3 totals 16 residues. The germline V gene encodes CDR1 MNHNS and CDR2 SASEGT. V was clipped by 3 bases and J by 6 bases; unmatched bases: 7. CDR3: CASSETLAGGADTQYF. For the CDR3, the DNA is TGTGCCAGCAGTGAGACCCTAGCGGGGGGGGCCGATACGCAGTATTTT.

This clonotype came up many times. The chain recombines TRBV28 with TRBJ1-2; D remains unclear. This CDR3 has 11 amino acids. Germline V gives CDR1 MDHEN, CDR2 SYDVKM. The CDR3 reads CGMDPNYGYTF. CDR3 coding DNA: TGTGGCATGGATCCTAACTATGGCTACACCTTC.

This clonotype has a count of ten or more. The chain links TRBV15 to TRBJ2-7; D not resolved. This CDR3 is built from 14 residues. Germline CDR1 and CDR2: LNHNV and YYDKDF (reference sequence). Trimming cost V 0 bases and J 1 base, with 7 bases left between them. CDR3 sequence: CATSRDRQSYEQYF. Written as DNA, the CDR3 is TGTGCCACCAGCAGAGATCGACAATCCTACGAGCAGTACTTC.

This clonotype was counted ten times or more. In DNA form, the CDR3 reads TGTGCCAGCAGACAGGGGAGCTCCTACGAGCAGTACTTC. It is translated as CASRQGSSYEQYF. The chain joins TRBV28 to TRBJ2-7; 7 positions agree with TRBD1. V lost 6 bases, J lost 0 bases, and 2 bases stayed unmatched. The CDR3 has 13 residues. The germline CDR1 and CDR2 sequences are MDHEN and SYDVKM.

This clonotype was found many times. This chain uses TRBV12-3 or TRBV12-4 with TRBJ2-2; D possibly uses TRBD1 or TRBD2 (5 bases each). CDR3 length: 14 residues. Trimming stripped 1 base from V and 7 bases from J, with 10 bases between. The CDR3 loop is CASSLGGTIGELFF. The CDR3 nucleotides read TGTGCCAGCAGTTTAGGGGGGACCATCGGGGAGCTGTTTTTT.

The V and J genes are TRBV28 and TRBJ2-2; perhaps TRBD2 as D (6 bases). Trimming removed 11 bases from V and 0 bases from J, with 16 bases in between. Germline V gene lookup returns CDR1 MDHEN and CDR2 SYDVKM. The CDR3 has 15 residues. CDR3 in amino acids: CAGAGRTANTGELFF. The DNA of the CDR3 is TGTGCCGGGGCGGGGCGCACAGCGAACACCGGGGAGCTGTTTTTT. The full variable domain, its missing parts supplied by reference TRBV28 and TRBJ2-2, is DVKVTQSSRYLVKRTGEKVFLECVQDMDHENMFWYRQDPGLGLRLIYFSYDVKMKEKGDIPEGYSVSREKKERFSLILESASTNQTSMYLCAGAGRTANTGELFFGEGSRLTVL.